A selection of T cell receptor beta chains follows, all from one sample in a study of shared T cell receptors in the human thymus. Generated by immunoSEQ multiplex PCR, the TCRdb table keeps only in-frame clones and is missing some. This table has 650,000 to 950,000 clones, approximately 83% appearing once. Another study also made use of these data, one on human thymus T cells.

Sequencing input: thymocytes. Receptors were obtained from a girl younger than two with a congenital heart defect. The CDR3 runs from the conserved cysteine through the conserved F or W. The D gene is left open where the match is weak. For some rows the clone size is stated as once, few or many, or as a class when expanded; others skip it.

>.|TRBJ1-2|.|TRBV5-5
TGTGCCAGCCTGGGGGGGCCCTTTCTTAACTATGGCTACACCTTC
CASLGGPFLNYGYTF
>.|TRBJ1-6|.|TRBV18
TGTGCCAGCTCACCGTCCGGGAGCTCCTATAATTCACCCCTCCACTTT
CASSPSGSSYNSPLHF
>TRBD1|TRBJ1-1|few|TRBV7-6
TGTGCCAGCAGCTCCGCCCACAAAACGACAGGGGAGCCCCCCTCACCTGAAGCTTTCTTT
CASSSAHKTTGEPPSPEAFF
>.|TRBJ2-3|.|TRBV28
TGTGCCAGCAGTTTCGAGTTCCCGGGGAGGGATACGCAGTATTTT
CASSFEFPGRDTQYF
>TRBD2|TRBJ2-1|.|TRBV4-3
TGCGCCAGCAGCCAAGGGATGGGCGGGGGGGATGACAATGAGCAGTTCTTC
CASSQGMGGGDDNEQFF
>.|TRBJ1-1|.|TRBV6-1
TGTGCCAGCCGACAGCCCAACACTGAAGCTTTCTTT
CASRQPNTEAFF
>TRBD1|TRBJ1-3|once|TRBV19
TGTGCCAGTAGAGAGAGGGGGCTCCGCTCTGGAAACACCATATATTTT
CASRERGLRSGNTIYF
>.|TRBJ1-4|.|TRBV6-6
TGTGCCAGCCAACGTCTAGGCGGGAAACTGTTTTTT
CASQRLGGKLFF
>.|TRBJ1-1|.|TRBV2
TGTGCCAGCAGTGATTCTTCCTCTCCTGTTTTCGGAGCTTTCTTT
CASSDSSSPVFGAFF
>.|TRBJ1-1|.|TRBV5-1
TGCGCCAGCAGCTTGACGTTCGGACAGCGGGAGCCTGAAGCTTTCTTT
CASSLTFGQREPEAFF
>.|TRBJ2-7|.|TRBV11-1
TGTGCCAGCAGCTTAGACGGAACCGGGAGCTCCTACGAGCAGTACTTC
CASSLDGTGSSYEQYF
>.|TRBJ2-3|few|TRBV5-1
TGCGCCAGCAGCTTTGGGGGGACCACAGATACGCAGTATTTT
CASSFGGTTDTQYF
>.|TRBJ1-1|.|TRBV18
TGTGCCAGCTCACCCTCCGGGAGCGCAAAGAACACTGAAGCTTTCTTT
CASSPSGSAKNTEAFF
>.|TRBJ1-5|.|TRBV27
TGTGCCAGCAGCACACAGGGTAGGCATCAGCCCCAGCATTTT
CASSTQGRHQPQHF
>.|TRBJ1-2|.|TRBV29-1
TGCAGCGTTAGGATAGCCCCTGGCTACACCTTC
CSVRIAPGYTF
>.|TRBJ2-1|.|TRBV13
TGTGCCAGCAGCCCCTCATTCGGGGGTTTTAATGAGCAGTTCTTC
CASSPSFGGFNEQFF
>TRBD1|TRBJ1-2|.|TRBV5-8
TGTGCCAGCAGCCGATACGGGACAGTCCCGGGCTACACCTTC
CASSRYGTVPGYTF
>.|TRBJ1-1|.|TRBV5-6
TGTGCCAGCAGCTTGTGTAGAAACAGAGTCGGCACTGAAGCTTTCTTT
CASSLCRNRVGTEAFF
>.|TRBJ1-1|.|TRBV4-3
TGCGCCAGCAGCCCATTTCCGGGACACCCTGAAGCTTTCTTT
CASSPFPGHPEAFF
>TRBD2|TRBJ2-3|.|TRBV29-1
TGCAGCGTTCGGACTAGCGGGGGGTCAGATACGCAGTATTTT
CSVRTSGGSDTQYF
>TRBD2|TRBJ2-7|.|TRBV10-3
TGTGCCATCAGTGAATGGACTAGCGGAAACTACGAGCAGTACTTC
CAISEWTSGNYEQYF
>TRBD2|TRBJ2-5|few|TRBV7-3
TGTGCCAGCAGCTTAAGTTCCCCTTCTAGCGGGGGGGCCTCGGAGACCCAGTACTTC
CASSLSSPSSGGASETQYF
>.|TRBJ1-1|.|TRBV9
TGTGCCAGCTCCAGCGGGAACACTGAAGCTTTCTTT
CASSSGNTEAFF
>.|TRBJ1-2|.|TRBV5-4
TGTGCCAGCAGCAAAAGGATCTCGGGGGATGGCTACACCTTC
CASSKRISGDGYTF
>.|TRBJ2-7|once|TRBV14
TGTGCCAGCAGCCAAGCCGACCGGGACACTTACGAGCAGTACTTC
CASSQADRDTYEQYF
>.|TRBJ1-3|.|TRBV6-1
TGTGCCAGCAGCTTAACCGGGACAATCGGGAACACCATATATTTT
CASSLTGTIGNTIYF
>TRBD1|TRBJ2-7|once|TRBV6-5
TGTGCCAGCAGCCACCGGACAGGGTACTACGAGCAGTACTTC
CASSHRTGYYEQYF
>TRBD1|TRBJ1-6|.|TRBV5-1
TGCGCCAGCAGCTTTTATGACAGACAGGGAATTTTTTCACCCCTCCACTTT
CASSFYDRQGIFSPLHF